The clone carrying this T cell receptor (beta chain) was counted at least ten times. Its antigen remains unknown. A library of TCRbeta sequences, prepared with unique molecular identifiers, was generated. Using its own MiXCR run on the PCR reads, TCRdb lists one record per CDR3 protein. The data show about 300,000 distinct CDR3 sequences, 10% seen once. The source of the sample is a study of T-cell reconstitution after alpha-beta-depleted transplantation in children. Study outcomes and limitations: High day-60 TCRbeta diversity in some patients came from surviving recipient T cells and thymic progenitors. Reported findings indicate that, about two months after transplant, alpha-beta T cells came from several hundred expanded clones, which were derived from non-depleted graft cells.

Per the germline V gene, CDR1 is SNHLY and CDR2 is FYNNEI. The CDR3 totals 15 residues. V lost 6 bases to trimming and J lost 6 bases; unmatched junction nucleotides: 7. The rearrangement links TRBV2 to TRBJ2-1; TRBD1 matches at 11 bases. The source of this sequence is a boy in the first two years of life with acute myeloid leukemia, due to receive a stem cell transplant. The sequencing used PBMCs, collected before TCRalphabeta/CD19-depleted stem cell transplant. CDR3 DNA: TGTGCCAGCAGGGTTCCCGGGACAGGGGGCAATGAGCAGTTCTTC. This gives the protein CASRVPGTGGNEQFF.